This T cell receptor (beta chain) was captured by sequencing in a study of neurological immune-mediated disorders. This clonotype has at least ten counts. V dropped 6 bases and J dropped 7; count of bases not matched to a gene: 19. CDR3 length equals 16 residues. Germline V gene sequence: CDR1 SGHRS, CDR2 YFSETQ. Over 170 million TCR-beta sequences from 15-18 subjects came from every sequencing run. TCRdb re-called the 5' RACE reads with MiXCR, one entry per CDR3 protein. The table includes more than 100,000 distinct CDR3 sequences, under 14% detected once. Time point: longitudinal time-point 3. This TCR was recovered from a female donor with HTLV-1-associated myelopathy (HAM/TSP). The genes are TRBV5-1 and TRBJ2-7; 7 bases are shared with TRBD1. Material: PBMCs. CDR3 amino acids: CASTPSPTGPSLEQYF. CDR3 DNA: TGCGCCAGCACCCCTTCCCCGACAGGGCCCAGTTTGGAGCAGTACTTC.